Sequencing of this TCR beta chain was carried out in a study of OX40 agonist ivuxolimab in advanced cancers. Study details: Three patients showed partial responses: one hepatocellular carcinoma and two cutaneous melanoma cases.

V was clipped by 5 bases and J by 7 bases, with 22 bases between them. Germline lookup yields CDR1 MDHEN and CDR2 SYDVKM. The CDR3 sequence is 16 residues long. Method: immunoSEQ multiplex PCR; TCRdb's copy keeps in-frame clones and lacks some. The sample has some 19,000 clones; under 85% are singletons. The chain employs TRBV28 and TRBJ2-3; perhaps TRBD2 as D (5 bases). This receptor was identified in an adult with an advanced solid tumor such as melanoma, head and neck, liver or kidney cancer. Sequencing used CD4+ or CD8+ T cells sorted from blood, obtained in a trial of the OX40 agonist ivuxolimab. CDR3 residues: CASSPNVPTLVYTQYF. CDR3 nucleotide sequence: TGTGCCAGCAGTCCGAACGTTCCCACACTAGTATATACGCAGTATTTT.